Shown below are 13 T cell receptor beta chains from a single sample sequenced in a study of blood T cell repertoires in COVID-19 (dated by TCRdb to 2018 to 2021). The library was generated by the immunoSEQ multiplex PCR assay. TCRdb mirrors the immuneACCESS table, restricted to in-frame sequences. Some clones are absent from its copies; in checked studies, under half trace to an unresolved V gene, and the reason for the others is unknown. The sample records 95,000 to 150,000 clones, more than 70% of which are singletons. Of the sample, over 5% is held by the ten largest clones. The sequenced material came from peripheral blood. Receptor source: a man older than 75 with active or convalescent COVID-19.

The J gene is TRBJ2-3, the V gene TRBV6-5, with TRBD1 matching 7 bases. V trimming: 6 bases; J trimming: 3 bases; junction bases outside the gene matches: 3. CDR3 length equals 13 residues. Germline V lookup: CDR1 MNHEY, CDR2 SVGAGI. The CDR3, as DNA: TGTGCCAGCAGGCTGACAGGGACAGATACGCAGTATTTT. Its protein is CASRLTGTDTQYF.

This clone was found once. The rearrangement links TRBV4-2 to TRBJ2-7; 10 bases are shared with TRBD2. The CDR3 consists of 17 residues. Unmatched junction bases numbered 9, after V lost 1 base and J lost 3 bases. Germline CDR1 is LGHNA and CDR2 is YNFKEQ. The CDR3 loop reads CASSQVRASGGNYEQYF. CDR3 coding DNA: TGTGCCAGCAGCCAAGTTCGTGCTAGCGGGGGTAACTACGAGCAGTACTTC.

The chain uses TRBV6-5 and TRBJ2-1; TRBD1 matches 7 bases. Germline V lookup: CDR1 MNHEY, CDR2 SVGAGI. V dropped 3 bases and J dropped 8; count of bases not matched to a gene: 7. This CDR3 has 14 amino acids. The DNA for the CDR3 is TGTGCCAGCAGTTATACCGGGACAGCCGATGAGCAGTTCTTC. This translates into CASSYTGTADEQFF.

On this clone: Other DNA sequences of this sample code for an identical CDR3. The rearrangement joins TRBV5-1 to TRBJ1-5; D is uncertain. This CDR3 has 13 residues. The V gene lost 1 base and the J gene lost 4 bases, with 6 bases spanning the gap. Germline V CDR1 and CDR2: SGHRS, YFSETQ. CDR3: CASSLNGNQPQHF. DNA for the CDR3: TGCGCCAGCAGCTTGAACGGTAATCAGCCCCAGCATTTT.

J is TRBJ1-1 and V is TRBV5-1, with TRBD1 as a possible D gene (5 bases). The V end lost 5 bases, the J end lost 4 bases, and 12 bases lay between the germline ends. Germline lookup yields CDR1 SGHRS and CDR2 YFSETQ. The CDR3 runs to 13 residues. CDR3 nucleotides: TGCGCCAGCAGATCACCAGGGATCACTGAAGCTTTCTTT. Translated, it gives CASRSPGITEAFF.

Only a few counts were recorded for this clone. The V gene is TRBV19, the J gene TRBJ1-2, with D possibly being TRBD1 (6 bases). This CDR3 is built from 13 residues. CDR1 LNHDA and CDR2 SQIVND come from the germline V gene (reference sequence). V lost 10 bases, J lost 7 bases, and 19 bases lay in between. Here the CDR3 reads CATRQWGGGGYTF. CDR3 coding DNA: TGTGCCACACGCCAGTGGGGGGGCGGTGGCTACACCTTC. The full variable domain, in which reference TRBV19 and TRBJ1-2 provide the parts outside the CDR3, is DGGITQSPKYLFRKEGQNVTLSCEQNLNHDAMYWYRQDPGQGLRLIYYSQIVNDFQKGDIAEGYSVSREKKESFPLTVTSAQKNPTAFYLCATRQWGGGGYTFGSGTRLTVV.

V usage is TRBV5-6 and J usage is TRBJ1-3; 8 bases align to TRBD1. CDR1 is SGHDT, CDR2 YYEEEE, per germline. The CDR3 runs 15 residues. V trimming: 2 bases; J trimming: 4 bases; junction bases outside the gene matches: 5. The CDR3 region has the DNA TGTGCCAGCAGCTTCGGACAGGGTGCAGGAAACACCATATATTTT. It encodes CASSFGQGAGNTIYF.

The chain recombines TRBV3-1 (or the pseudogene TRBV3-2) with TRBJ1-2; possibly TRBD1 for D (5 bases). The V end was cut by 4 bases, the J end by 5 bases, with 17 bases between. CDR3 size: 15 residues. Germline CDR1 reads LGHDT; CDR2 reads YNNKEL (reference sequence). In DNA, the CDR3 is TGTGCCAGCAGCCCCACGAGGAGGGACCTTTATGGCTACACCTTC. This translates into CASSPTRRDLYGYTF.

V is TRBV19 and J is TRBJ1-1; 9 nucleotides line up with TRBD1. This CDR3 contains 15 residues. Germline assignment: CDR1 LNHDA and CDR2 SQIVND (reference sequence). The V gene end was trimmed by 5 bases and the J gene end by 3 bases; junction bases not matched to a gene: 7. CDR3: CASSDTGGWDTEAFF. CDR3 bases: TGTGCCAGTAGTGATACAGGGGGCTGGGACACTGAAGCTTTCTTT.

This clone was found many times. The chain uses TRBV14 and TRBJ1-2, with TRBD1 identical over 7 bases. CDR3 length equals 14 residues. The germline V gene has CDR1 SGHDN and CDR2 FVKESK. With V trimmed by 1 base and J by 8 bases, 7 bases remained unmatched. In nucleotides, the CDR3 is TGTGCCAGCAGCCAAGCGACAGGGAGTTTAGGCTACACCTTC. Amino acids: CASSQATGSLGYTF. Full variable domain (missing parts from reference TRBV14 and TRBJ1-2): EAGVTQFPSHSVIEKGQTVTLRCDPISGHDNLYWYRRVMGKEIKFLLHFVKESKQDESGMPNNRFLAERTGGTYSTLKVQPAELEDSGVYFCASSQATGSLGYTFGSGTRLTVV.

The J gene is TRBJ2-1, the V gene TRBV7-9; 10 bases line up with TRBD2. The germline V gene has CDR1 SEHNR and CDR2 FQNEAQ (reference sequence). J gave up 7 bases and V 5 bases, and 5 bases lay outside the gene matches. This CDR3 has 14 amino acids. The CDR3 is CASSERGGTNEQFF. In DNA form, the CDR3 reads TGTGCCAGCAGCGAGCGGGGGGGTACGAATGAGCAGTTCTTC.

The J gene is TRBJ1-2, the V gene TRBV14, with D hard to call. Looked up from germline, CDR1 is SGHDN and CDR2 is FVKESK. The CDR3 runs to 13 residues. Trimming shortened V by 1 base and J by 4 bases, and 7 bases separated the two germline ends. The CDR3 region is CASSQGRFYGYTF. In DNA, the CDR3 is TGTGCCAGCAGCCAAGGGAGATTCTATGGCTACACCTTC.

The chain couples TRBV11-2 to TRBJ2-3, with 12 positions matching TRBD2. V was clipped by 1 base and J by 2 bases; unmatched bases: 7. Germline V gene sequence: CDR1 SGHAT, CDR2 FQNNGV. The CDR3 runs to 18 residues. The CDR3 sequence: CASSLGATSGGNTDTQYF. The DNA for the CDR3 is TGTGCCAGCAGCTTAGGCGCAACTAGCGGGGGGAACACAGATACGCAGTATTTT. The entire variable domain, with the rest obtained from reference TRBV11-2 and TRBJ2-3, is as follows: EAGVAQSPRYKIIEKRQSVAFWCNPISGHATLYWYQQILGQGPKLLIQFQNNGVVDDSQLPKDRFSAERLKGVDSTLKIQPAKLEDSAVYLCASSLGATSGGNTDTQYFGPGTRLTVL.